The present T cell receptor beta chain was sequenced within a study of blood T cell repertoires in COVID-19. Study-wide background: COVID-19 samples from acute and convalescent phases originated in the United States, Italy and Spain.

The germline V gene encodes CDR1 MDHEN and CDR2 SYDVKM. CDR3 length: 14 amino acids. Trimming cost V 4 bases and J 2 bases, with 12 bases left between them. Sequencing was performed with immunoSEQ multiplex PCR; in TCRdb, only in-frame clones are kept and a portion is missing. The data hold about 86,000 clones, with around nine tenths observed a single time. The chain uses TRBV28 and TRBJ2-7; tentatively, D is TRBD1 (6 bases). The sequenced sample was PBMCs or T cells enriched from blood (not recorded which). The source of this sequence is a woman aged 50 to 60 with acute COVID-19. Written as DNA, the CDR3 is TGTGCCAGCAGTTCGCGCAGGGGACCCTACGAGCAGTACTTC. It encodes CASSSRRGPYEQYF.